The entry that follows covers one T cell receptor beta chain sequence. The source of the sample is a study of blood T cell repertoires in COVID-19. Background on the study: Samples taken during acute and convalescent COVID-19 were collected in the United States, Italy and Spain.

The data were produced by immunoSEQ multiplex PCR, yet TCRdb's version contains in-frame clones alone and is incomplete. The repertoire includes 300,000 to 400,000 clones, 87% of them detected once, and approximately 9.9% sits in the top ten. The Seattle patients, enrolled during active infection, were followed longitudinally. The sequence came from a young man with COVID-19, enrolled during active disease. Specimen: peripheral blood.

The DNA of the CDR3 is TGTGCCAGCAGAACGCGGACAGGGTCTTTCAGAAACATTCAGTACTTC. This gives the protein CASRTRTGSFRNIQYF. This rearrangement joins TRBV27 to TRBJ2-4; 8 bases fit TRBD1. Germline CDR1 reads MNHEY; CDR2 reads SMNVEV (reference sequence). This CDR3 has 16 amino acids. Germline trimming cut 6 bases from V and 6 bases from J; bases unmatched to any gene: 13.